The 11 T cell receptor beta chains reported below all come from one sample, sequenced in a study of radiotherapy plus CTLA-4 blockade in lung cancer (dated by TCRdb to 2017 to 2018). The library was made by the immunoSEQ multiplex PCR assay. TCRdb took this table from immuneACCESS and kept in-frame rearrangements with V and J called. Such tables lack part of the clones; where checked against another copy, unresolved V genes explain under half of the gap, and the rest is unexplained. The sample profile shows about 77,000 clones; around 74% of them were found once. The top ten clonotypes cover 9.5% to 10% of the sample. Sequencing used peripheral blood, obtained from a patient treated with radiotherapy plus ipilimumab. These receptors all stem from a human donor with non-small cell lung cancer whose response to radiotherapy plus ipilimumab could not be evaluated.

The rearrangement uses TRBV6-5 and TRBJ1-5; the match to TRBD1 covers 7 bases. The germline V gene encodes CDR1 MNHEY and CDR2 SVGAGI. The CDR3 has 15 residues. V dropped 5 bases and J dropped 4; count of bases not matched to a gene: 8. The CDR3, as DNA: TGTGCCAGCAGTAGGGGACAGTCCTTTAATCAGCCCCAGCATTTT. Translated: CASSRGQSFNQPQHF.

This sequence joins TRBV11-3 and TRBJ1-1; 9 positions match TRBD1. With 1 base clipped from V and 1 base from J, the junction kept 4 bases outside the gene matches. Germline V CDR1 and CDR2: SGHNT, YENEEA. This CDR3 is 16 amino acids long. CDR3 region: CASSLGATGGNTEAFF. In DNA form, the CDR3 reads TGTGCCAGCAGCTTAGGTGCGACAGGGGGGAACACTGAAGCTTTCTTT.

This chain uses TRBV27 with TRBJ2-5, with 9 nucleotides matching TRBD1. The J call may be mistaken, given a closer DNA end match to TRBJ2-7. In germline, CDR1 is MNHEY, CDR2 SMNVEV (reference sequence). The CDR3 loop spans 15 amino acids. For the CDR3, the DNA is TGTGCCAGCAGTTCAACCGGGACAGGGAAAAACGAGCAGTACTTC. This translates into CASSSTGTGKNEQYF.

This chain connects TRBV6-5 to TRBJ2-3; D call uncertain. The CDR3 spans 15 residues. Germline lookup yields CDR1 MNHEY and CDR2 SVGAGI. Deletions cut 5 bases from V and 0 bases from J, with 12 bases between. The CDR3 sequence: CASSPRFLSTDTQYF. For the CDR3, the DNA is TGTGCCAGCAGTCCCCGTTTTTTGAGCACAGATACGCAGTATTTT.

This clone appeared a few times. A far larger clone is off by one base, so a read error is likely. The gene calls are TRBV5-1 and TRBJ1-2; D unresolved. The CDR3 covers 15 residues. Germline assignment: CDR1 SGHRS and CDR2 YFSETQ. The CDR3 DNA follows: TGCGCCACCAGCTTGGCGGGGATTGGTAACTATGGCTACACCTTC. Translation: CATSLAGIGNYGYTF.

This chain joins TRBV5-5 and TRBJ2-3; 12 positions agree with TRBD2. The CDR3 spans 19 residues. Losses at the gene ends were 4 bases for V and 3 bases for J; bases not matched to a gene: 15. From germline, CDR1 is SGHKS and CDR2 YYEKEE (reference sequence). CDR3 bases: TGTGCCAGCAGCCGCCGAGACCAGACTAGCGGGAGTGGGACAGATACGCAGTATTTT. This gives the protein CASSRRDQTSGSGTDTQYF.

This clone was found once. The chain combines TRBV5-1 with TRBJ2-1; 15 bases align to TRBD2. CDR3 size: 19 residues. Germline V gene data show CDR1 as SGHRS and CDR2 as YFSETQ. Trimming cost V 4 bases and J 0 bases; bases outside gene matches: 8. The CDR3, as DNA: TGCGCCAGCAGCCGGACTAGCGGGGGGGGAGGAAGCTCCTACAATGAGCAGTTCTTC. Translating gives CASSRTSGGGGSSYNEQFF. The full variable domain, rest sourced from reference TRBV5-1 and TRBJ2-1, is KAGVTQTPRYLIKTRGQQVTLSCSPISGHRSVSWYQQTPGQGLQFLFEYFSETQRNKGNFPGRFSGRQFSNSRSEMNVSTLELGDSALYLCASSRTSGGGGSSYNEQFFGPGTRLTVL.

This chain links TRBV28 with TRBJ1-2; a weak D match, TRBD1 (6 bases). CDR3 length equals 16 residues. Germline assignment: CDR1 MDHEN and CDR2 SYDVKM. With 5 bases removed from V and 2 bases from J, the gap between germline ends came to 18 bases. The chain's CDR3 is CASSLRRLQGNYGYTF. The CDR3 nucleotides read TGTGCCAGCAGTCTAAGACGACTACAGGGAAACTATGGCTACACCTTC.

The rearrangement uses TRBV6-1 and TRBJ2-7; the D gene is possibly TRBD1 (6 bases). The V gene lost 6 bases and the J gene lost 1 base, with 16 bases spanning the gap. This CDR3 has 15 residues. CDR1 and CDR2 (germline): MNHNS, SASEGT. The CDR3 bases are TGTGCCAGCAGGCTCAATAACCAGGGGTCCTACGAGCAGTACTTC. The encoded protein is CASRLNNQGSYEQYF.

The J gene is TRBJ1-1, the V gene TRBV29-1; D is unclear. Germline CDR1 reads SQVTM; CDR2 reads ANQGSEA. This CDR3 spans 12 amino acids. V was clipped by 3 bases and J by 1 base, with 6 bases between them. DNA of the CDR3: TGCAGCGTTGATCGACAGAACACTGAAGCTTTCTTT. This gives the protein CSVDRQNTEAFF.

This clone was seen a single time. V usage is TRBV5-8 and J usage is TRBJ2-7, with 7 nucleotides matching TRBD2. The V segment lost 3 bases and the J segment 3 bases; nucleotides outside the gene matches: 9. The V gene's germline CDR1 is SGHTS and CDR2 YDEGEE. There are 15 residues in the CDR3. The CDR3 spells CASSSGAGEYYEQYF. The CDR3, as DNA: TGTGCCAGCAGCTCCGGTGCGGGAGAGTACTACGAGCAGTACTTC.